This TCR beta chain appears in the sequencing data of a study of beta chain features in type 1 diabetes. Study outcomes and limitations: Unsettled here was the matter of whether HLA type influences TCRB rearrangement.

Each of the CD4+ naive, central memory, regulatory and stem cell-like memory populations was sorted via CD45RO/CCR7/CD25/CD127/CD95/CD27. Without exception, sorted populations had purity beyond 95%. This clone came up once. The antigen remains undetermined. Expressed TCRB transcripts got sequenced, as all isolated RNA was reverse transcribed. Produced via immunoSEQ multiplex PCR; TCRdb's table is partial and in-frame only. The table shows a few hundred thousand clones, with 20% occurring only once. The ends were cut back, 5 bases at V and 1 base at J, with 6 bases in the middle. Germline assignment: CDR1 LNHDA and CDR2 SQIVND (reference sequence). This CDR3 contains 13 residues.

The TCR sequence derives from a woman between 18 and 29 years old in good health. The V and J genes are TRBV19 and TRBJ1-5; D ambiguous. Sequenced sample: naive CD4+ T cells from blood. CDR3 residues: CASSWASNQPQHF. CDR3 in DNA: TGTGCCAGTAGTTGGGCAAGCAATCAGCCCCAGCATTTT.